Listed here is a single T cell receptor (beta chain). The antigen is not known. Repertoires were generated with immunoSEQ multiplex PCR, while TCRdb's copy carries only in-frame clones and drops some. Here the sample spans just over 95,000 clones, 70% to 90% being singletons. This sample was included in a study of radiation and T cells in renal cell carcinoma. General study findings and limits: Top tumor clonotypes rose in blood 2 weeks post-radiation, then contracted.

The time point was: baseline pretreatment blood. The treatment: 15 Gy SBRT to primary tumor, nephrectomy 4 weeks later. Clear cell pathology was present in this patient's renal cell carcinoma. The length of the CDR3 is 15 residues. Germline assignment: CDR1 MNHEY and CDR2 SVGAGI. Trimming shortened V by 4 bases and J by 0 bases, and 12 bases separated the two germline ends. The J gene is TRBJ1-2, the V gene TRBV6-5; D is uncertain. Sample: blood, taken from a patient whose treatment included radiotherapy and nephrectomy. The receptor comes from a man in his fifties with renal cell carcinoma. CDR3 amino acids: CASSSTQVANYGYTF. The CDR3 DNA reads as TGTGCCAGCAGTTCGACGCAAGTAGCTAACTATGGCTACACCTTC.